The following is a T cell receptor beta chain sequence with its context. TCR beta chains were sequenced at survey level with immunoSEQ. TCRdb's table, derived via immunoSEQ multiplex PCR, lists solely in-frame clones and lacks some. The sample lists 60,000 to 75,000 clones, approximately 92% occurring once. The V gene's germline CDR1 is SGHTA and CDR2 FQGNSA. This CDR3 is built from 14 residues. With 4 bases clipped from V and 4 bases from J, the junction kept 4 bases outside the gene matches. Specimen: PBMCs. The chain joins TRBV7-2 to TRBJ1-5; 7 positions agree with TRBD1. This clonotype was sampled from a man aged 35-49 years with rheumatoid arthritis. Here the CDR3 DNA reads TGTGCCAGCAGCTACCGGGACAGAAATCAGCCCCAGCATTTT. Its protein product is CASSYRDRNQPQHF. Combining the CDR3 with reference TRBV7-2 and TRBJ1-5 gives the whole variable domain GAGVSQSPSNKVTEKGKDVELRCDPISGHTALYWYRQSLGQGLEFLIYFQGNSAPDKSGLPSDRFSAERTGGSVSTLTIQRTQQEDSAVYLCASSYRDRNQPQHFGDGTRLSIL.